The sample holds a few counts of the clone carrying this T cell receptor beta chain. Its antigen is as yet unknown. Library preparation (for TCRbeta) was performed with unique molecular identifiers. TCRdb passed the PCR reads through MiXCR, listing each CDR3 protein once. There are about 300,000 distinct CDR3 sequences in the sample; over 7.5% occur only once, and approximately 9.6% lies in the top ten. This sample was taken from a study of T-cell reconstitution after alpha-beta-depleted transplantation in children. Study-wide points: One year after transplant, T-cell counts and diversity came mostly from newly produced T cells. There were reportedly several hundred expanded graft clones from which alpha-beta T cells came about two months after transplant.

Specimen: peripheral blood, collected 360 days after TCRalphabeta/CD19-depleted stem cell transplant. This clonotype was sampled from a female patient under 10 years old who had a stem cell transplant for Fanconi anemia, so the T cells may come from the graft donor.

In DNA form, the CDR3 reads TGTGCCAGCAGCACCCGTCTTGCCGGCTACACCTTC. This translates into CASSTRLAGYTF. The chain combines TRBV7-9 with TRBJ1-2, with unresolved D. The CDR3 is made up of 12 amino acids. Trimming shortened V by 5 bases and J by 8 bases, and 12 bases separated the two germline ends. Germline loops: CDR1 SEHNR, CDR2 FQNEAQ (reference sequence).